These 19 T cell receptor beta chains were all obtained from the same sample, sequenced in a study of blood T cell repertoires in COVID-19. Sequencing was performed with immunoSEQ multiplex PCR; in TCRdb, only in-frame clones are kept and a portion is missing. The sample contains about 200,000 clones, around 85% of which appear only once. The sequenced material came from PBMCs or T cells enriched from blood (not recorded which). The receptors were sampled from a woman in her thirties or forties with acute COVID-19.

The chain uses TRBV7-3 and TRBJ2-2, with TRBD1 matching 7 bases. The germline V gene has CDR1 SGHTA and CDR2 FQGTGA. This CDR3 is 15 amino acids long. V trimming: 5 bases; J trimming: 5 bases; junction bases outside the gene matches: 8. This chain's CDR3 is CASSPRAGGTGELFF. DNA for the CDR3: TGTGCCAGCAGCCCCCGGGCAGGGGGTACCGGGGAGCTGTTTTTT.

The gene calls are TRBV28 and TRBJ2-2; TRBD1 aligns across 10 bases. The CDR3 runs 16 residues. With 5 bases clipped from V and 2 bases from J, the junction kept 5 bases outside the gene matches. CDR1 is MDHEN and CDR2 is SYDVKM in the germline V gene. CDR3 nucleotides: TGTGCCAGCAGTGGCGGGACAGGGGCAAACACCGGGGAGCTGTTTTTT. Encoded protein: CASSGGTGANTGELFF.

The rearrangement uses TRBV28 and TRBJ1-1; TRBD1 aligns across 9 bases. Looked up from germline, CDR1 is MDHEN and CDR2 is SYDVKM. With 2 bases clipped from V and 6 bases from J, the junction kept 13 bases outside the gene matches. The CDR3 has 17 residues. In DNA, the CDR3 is TGTGCCAGCAGTTTAGCGGGTGGGGGACAGGGAAGCGCTGAAGCTTTCTTT. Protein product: CASSLAGGGQGSAEAFF.

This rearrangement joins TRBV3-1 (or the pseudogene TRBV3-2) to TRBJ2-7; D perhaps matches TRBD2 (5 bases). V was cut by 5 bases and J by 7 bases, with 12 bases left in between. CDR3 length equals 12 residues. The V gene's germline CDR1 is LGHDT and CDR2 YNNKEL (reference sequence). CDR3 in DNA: TGTGCCAGCAGCGAACTAGGGTGGGAGCAGTACTTC. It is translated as CASSELGWEQYF.

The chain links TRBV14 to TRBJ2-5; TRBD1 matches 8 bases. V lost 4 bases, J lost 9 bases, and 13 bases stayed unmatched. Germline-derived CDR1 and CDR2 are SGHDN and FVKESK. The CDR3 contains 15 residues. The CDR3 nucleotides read TGTGCCAGCAGCCCCCTTGAGACCCTGGGACAGGCCCAGTACTTC. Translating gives CASSPLETLGQAQYF.

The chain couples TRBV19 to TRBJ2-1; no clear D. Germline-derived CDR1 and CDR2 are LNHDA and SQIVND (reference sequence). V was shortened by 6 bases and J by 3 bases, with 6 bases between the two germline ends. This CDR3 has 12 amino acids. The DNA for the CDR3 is TGTGCCAGTAGGTCACTCTACAATGAGCAGTTCTTC. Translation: CASRSLYNEQFF.

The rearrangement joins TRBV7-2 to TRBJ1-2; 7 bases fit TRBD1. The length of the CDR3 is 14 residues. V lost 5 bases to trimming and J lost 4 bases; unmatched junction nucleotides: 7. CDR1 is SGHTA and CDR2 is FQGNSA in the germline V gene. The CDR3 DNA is TGTGCCAGCAGCCACGGACAGGAGTTCTATGGCTACACCTTC. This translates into CASSHGQEFYGYTF. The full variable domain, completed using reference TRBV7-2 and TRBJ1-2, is GAGVSQSPSNKVTEKGKDVELRCDPISGHTALYWYRQSLGQGLEFLIYFQGNSAPDKSGLPSDRFSAERTGGSVSTLTIQRTQQEDSAVYLCASSHGQEFYGYTFGSGTRLTVV.

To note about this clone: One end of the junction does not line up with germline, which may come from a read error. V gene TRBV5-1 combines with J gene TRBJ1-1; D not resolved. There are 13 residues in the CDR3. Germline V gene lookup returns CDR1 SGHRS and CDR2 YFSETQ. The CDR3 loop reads CANSLDRGTEAFF. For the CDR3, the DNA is TGCGCCAACAGCTTGGATCGGGGCACTGAAGCTTTCTTT.

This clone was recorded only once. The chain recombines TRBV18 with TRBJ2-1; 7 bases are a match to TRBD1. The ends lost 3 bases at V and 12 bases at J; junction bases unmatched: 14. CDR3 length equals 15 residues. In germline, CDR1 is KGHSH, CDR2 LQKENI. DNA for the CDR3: TGTGCCAGCTCACCCAGCAGCCCGACAGGGAGAGGGCAGTTCTTC. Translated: CASSPSSPTGRGQFF.

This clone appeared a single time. The CDR3: CASSEGLGGVGSGNTIYF. The CDR3 region has the DNA TGCGCCAGCAGTGAGGGACTTGGAGGCGTGGGCTCTGGAAACACCATATATTTT. This sequence joins TRBV10-2 and TRBJ1-3; no reliable D call. CDR1 and CDR2 from the germline V gene are WSHSY and SAAADI. The CDR3 has 18 amino acids. V was pared by 2 bases and J by 0 bases, with 17 bases between.

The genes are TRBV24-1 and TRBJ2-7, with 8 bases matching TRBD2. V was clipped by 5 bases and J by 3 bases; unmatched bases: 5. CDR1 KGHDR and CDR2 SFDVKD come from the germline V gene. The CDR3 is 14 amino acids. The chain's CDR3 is CATSGSGSIYEQYF. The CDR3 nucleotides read TGTGCCACCAGTGGAAGCGGGAGTATCTACGAGCAGTACTTC.

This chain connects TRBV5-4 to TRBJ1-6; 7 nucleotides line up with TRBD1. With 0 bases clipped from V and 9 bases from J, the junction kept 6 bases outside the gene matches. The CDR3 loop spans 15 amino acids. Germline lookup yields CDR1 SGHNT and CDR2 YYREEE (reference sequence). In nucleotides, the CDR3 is TGTGCCAGCAGCTTGGGGACCGGGACAGCTTCACCCCTCCACTTT. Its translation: CASSLGTGTASPLHF.

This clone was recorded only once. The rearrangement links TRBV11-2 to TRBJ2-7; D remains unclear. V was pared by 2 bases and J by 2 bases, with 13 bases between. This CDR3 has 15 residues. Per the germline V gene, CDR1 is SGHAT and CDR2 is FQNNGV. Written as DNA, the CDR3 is TGTGCCAGCAGCTTATCTCAGGTCGCAACCTACGAGCAGTACTTC. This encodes CASSLSQVATYEQYF.

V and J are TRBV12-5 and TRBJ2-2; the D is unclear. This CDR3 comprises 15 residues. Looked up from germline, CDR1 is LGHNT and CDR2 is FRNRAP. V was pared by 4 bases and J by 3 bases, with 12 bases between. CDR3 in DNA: TGTGCTAGTGGTTGGTTGACATCGTACACCGGGGAGCTGTTTTTT. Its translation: CASGWLTSYTGELFF.

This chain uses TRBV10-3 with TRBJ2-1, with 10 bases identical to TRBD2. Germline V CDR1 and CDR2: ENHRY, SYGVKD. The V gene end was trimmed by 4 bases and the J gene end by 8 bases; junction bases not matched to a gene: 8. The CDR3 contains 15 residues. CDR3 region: CAISGNLAGADEQFF. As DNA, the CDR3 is TGTGCCATCAGTGGGAACCTAGCGGGAGCGGATGAGCAGTTCTTC.

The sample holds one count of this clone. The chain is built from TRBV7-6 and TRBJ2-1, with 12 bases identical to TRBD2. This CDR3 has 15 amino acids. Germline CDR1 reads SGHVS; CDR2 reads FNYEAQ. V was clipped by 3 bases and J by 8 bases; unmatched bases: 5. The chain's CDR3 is CASSLGRLAGDEQFF. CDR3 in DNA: TGTGCCAGCAGCTTGGGAAGACTAGCGGGGGATGAGCAGTTCTTC.

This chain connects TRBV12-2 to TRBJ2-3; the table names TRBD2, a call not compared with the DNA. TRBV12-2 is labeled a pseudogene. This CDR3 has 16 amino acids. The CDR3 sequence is CASRLHLAGGRDTQYF. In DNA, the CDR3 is TGTGCAAGTCGCCTACACCTAGCGGGAGGTCGTGATACGCAGTATTTT.

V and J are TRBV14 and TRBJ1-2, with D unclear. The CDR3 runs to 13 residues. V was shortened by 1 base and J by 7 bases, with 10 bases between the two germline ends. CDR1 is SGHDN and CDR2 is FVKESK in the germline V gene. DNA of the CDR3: TGTGCCAGCAGCCAAGTCCTAGGCGGTGGCTACACCTTC. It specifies CASSQVLGGGYTF.

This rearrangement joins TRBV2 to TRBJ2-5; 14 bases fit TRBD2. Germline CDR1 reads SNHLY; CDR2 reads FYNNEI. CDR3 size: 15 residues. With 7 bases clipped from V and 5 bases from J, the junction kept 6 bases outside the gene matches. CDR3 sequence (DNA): TGTGCCAGCAAGGAGACTAGCGGGAGGGCTGAGACCCAGTACTTC. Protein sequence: CASKETSGRAETQYF.